The T cell receptor beta chain under discussion was sequenced for a study of T-cell reconstitution after alpha-beta-depleted transplantation in children. This clonotype was detected many times. The CDR3 is 15 amino acids. The junction had 8 bases not matched to a gene; V was cut back by 4 bases and J by 6 bases. From germline, CDR1 is LNHDA and CDR2 SQIVND (reference sequence). Researchers prepared the TCRbeta library using unique molecular identifiers, the study reports. TCRdb re-called the PCR reads through MiXCR, storing one row per CDR3 protein. The sample has 100,000 to 120,000 distinct CDR3 sequences, about 9.3% seen once.

The TCR was taken from a human donor who donated a stem cell graft to a child with acute lymphoblastic leukemia. The sequences come from PBMCs from the stem cell graft donor, collected from the stem cell graft. The V and J genes are TRBV19 and TRBJ2-1; 8 bases map to TRBD2. CDR3 in amino acids: CASSSTGGPVNEQFF. CDR3 nucleotide sequence: TGTGCCAGTAGTAGCACGGGAGGGCCGGTCAATGAGCAGTTCTTC.